The rows below give T cell receptor beta chains drawn from one sample of a study of T cells expressing NK-cell markers. TCRdb re-called the 5' RACE reads and catalogs CDR3 proteins one per entry, DNA excluded. In total, the table holds around 380,000 distinct CDR3 sequences. Sample: blood T cells: a sorted CD56 or NKG2C T cell subset, CD4+ or CD8+ T cells, or bulk PBMC T cells (not recorded which). The receptors shown here come from a woman aged 45-65 years in good health. CDR3s include the opening cysteine and the closing phenylalanine or tryptophan.

TRBV2,TRBJ1-5,15,CASSAPGQSYQPQHF
TRBV5-1,TRBJ2-5,16,CASSPRAGRYQETQYF
TRBV12-3/TRBV12-4,TRBJ2-4,14,CASRMTGIKNIQYF
TRBV27,TRBJ2-5,17,CASSSLAGAQAGQTQYF
TRBV29-1,TRBJ2-3,13,CSDTLQGANTQYF
TRBV4-1,TRBJ2-7,16,CASSHPGQGKSYEQYF
TRBV24-1,TRBJ2-1,16,CATSDLGGRVSNEQFF
TRBV25-1,TRBJ2-7,16,CASSEHIGLSSYEQYF
TRBV7-3,TRBJ1-1,15,CASSLTTGMNTEAFF
TRBV6-4,TRBJ2-1,14,CASSEGGRSNEQFF
TRBV5-1,TRBJ2-1,16,CASSLAGGRNGGEQFF
TRBV27,TRBJ2-3,15,CASSLSTTGQDTQYF
TRBV10-3,TRBJ1-1,14,CAISDVDLNTEAFF
TRBV7-6,TRBJ1-1,15,CASSLGDIVYTEAFF
TRBV30,TRBJ1-5,16,CAWSTGTGYPLPPQHF
TRBV20-1,TRBJ2-1,12,CSVGSSGTEQFF
TRBV15,TRBJ2-3,14,CATKQGTSTDTQYF
TRBV13,TRBJ2-1,14,CASSPGSVYNEQFF
TRBV6-2/TRBV6-3,TRBJ2-2,14,CASRTRSLTGELFF
TRBV6-1,TRBJ1-1,12,CASSESTGYAFF
TRBV6-5,TRBJ2-4,16,CASSSRQGAWGSIQYF